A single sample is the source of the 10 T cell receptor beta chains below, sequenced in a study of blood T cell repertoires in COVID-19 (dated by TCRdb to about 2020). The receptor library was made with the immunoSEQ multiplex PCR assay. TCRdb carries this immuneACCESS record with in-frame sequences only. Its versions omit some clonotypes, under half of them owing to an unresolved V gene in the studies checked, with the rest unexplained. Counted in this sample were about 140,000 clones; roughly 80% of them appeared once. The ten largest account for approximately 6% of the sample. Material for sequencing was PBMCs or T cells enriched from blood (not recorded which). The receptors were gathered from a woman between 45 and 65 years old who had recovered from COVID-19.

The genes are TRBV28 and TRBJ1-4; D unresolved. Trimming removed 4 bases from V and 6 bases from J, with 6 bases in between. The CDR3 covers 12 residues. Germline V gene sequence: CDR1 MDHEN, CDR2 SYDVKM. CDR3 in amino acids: CASSYADEKLFF. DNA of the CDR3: TGTGCCAGCAGTTACGCGGATGAAAAACTGTTTTTT. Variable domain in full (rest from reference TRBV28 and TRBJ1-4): DVKVTQSSRYLVKRTGEKVFLECVQDMDHENMFWYRQDPGLGLRLIYFSYDVKMKEKGDIPEGYSVSREKKERFSLILESASTNQTSMYLCASSYADEKLFFGSGTQLSVL.

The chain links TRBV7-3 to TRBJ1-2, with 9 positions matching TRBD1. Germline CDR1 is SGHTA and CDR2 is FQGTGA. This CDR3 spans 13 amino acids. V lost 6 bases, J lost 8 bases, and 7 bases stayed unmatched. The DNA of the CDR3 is TGTGCCAGCAGTCTAAGGACAGGGGAGGGCTACACCTTC. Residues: CASSLRTGEGYTF.

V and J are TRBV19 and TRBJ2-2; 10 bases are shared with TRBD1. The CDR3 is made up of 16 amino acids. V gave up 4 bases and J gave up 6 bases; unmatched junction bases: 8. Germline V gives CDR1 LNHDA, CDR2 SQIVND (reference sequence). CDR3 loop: CASSNPGTGASGELFF. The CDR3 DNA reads TGTGCCAGTAGTAATCCCGGGACAGGGGCTTCCGGGGAGCTGTTTTTT.

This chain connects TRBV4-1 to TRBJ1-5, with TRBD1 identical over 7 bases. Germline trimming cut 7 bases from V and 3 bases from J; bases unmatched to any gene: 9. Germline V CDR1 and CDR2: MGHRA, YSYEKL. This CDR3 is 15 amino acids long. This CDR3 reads CASTPTGALNQPQHF. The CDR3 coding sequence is TGCGCCAGCACCCCCACAGGGGCGCTCAATCAGCCCCAGCATTTT.

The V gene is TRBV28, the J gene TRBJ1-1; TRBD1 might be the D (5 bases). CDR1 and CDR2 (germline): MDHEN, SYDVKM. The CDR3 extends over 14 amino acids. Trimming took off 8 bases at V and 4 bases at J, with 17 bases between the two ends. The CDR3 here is CASATALGGTEAFF. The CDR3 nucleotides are TGTGCCAGCGCGACAGCTTTGGGTGGCACTGAAGCTTTCTTT.

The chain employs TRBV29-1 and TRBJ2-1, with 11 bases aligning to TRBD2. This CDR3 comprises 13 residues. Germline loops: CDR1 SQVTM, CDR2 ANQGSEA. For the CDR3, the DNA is TGCACCGCCAGGGCTAGCGGGGGGTATGAGCAGTTCTTC. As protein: CTARASGGYEQFF.

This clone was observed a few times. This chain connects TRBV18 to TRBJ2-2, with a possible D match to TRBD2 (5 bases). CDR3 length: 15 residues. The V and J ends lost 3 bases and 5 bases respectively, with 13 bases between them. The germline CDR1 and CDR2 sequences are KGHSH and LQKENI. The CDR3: CASSPSLETTGELFF. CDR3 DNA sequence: TGTGCCAGCTCACCTTCACTAGAAACTACCGGGGAGCTGTTTTTT.

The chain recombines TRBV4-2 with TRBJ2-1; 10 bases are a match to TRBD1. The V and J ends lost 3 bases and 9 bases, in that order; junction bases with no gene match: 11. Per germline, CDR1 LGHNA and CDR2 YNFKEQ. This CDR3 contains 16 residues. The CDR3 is CASSHADRGRIGEQFF. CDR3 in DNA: TGTGCCAGCAGCCATGCAGACAGGGGGCGCATCGGTGAGCAGTTCTTC.

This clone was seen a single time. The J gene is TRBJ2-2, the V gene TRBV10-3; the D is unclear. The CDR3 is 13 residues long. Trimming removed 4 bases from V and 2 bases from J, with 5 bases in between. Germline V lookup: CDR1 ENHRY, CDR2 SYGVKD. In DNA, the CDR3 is TGTGCCATCAGTGGAGGAAACACCGGGGAGCTGTTTTTT. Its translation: CAISGGNTGELFF.

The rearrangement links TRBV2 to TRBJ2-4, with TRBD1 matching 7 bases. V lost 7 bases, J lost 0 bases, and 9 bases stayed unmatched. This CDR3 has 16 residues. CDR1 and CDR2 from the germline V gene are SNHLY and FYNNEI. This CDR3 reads CASIGTDSLAKNIQYF. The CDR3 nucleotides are TGTGCCAGCATCGGGACAGATAGTCTAGCCAAAAACATTCAGTACTTC. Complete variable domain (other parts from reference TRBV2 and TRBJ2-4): EPEVTQTPSHQVTQMGQEVILRCVPISNHLYFYWYRQILGQKVEFLVSFYNNEISEKSEIFDDQFSVERPDGSNFTLKIRSTKLEDSAMYFCASIGTDSLAKNIQYFGAGTRLSVL.